This T cell receptor beta chain was sequenced for a study of T cell repertoires in cytomegalovirus infection. TCRdb processed the reads anew with MiXCR; each CDR3 protein has one entry. The data hold just under 550,000 distinct CDR3 sequences, with approximately 26% observed a single time. V was pared by 7 bases and J by 7 bases, with 19 bases between. CDR3 length: 14 residues. The sequenced sample consisted of PBMCs. The chain recombines TRBV12-3 or TRBV12-4 with TRBJ2-5; no clear D. The source is a human donor in good health (CMV status not recorded). Some clones in this sample may be carry-over from other donors' samples. CDR3 DNA sequence: TGTGCCAGCACTCCCCGTGTTTGGACGGCGACCCAGTACTTC. Encoded protein: CASTPRVWTATQYF.